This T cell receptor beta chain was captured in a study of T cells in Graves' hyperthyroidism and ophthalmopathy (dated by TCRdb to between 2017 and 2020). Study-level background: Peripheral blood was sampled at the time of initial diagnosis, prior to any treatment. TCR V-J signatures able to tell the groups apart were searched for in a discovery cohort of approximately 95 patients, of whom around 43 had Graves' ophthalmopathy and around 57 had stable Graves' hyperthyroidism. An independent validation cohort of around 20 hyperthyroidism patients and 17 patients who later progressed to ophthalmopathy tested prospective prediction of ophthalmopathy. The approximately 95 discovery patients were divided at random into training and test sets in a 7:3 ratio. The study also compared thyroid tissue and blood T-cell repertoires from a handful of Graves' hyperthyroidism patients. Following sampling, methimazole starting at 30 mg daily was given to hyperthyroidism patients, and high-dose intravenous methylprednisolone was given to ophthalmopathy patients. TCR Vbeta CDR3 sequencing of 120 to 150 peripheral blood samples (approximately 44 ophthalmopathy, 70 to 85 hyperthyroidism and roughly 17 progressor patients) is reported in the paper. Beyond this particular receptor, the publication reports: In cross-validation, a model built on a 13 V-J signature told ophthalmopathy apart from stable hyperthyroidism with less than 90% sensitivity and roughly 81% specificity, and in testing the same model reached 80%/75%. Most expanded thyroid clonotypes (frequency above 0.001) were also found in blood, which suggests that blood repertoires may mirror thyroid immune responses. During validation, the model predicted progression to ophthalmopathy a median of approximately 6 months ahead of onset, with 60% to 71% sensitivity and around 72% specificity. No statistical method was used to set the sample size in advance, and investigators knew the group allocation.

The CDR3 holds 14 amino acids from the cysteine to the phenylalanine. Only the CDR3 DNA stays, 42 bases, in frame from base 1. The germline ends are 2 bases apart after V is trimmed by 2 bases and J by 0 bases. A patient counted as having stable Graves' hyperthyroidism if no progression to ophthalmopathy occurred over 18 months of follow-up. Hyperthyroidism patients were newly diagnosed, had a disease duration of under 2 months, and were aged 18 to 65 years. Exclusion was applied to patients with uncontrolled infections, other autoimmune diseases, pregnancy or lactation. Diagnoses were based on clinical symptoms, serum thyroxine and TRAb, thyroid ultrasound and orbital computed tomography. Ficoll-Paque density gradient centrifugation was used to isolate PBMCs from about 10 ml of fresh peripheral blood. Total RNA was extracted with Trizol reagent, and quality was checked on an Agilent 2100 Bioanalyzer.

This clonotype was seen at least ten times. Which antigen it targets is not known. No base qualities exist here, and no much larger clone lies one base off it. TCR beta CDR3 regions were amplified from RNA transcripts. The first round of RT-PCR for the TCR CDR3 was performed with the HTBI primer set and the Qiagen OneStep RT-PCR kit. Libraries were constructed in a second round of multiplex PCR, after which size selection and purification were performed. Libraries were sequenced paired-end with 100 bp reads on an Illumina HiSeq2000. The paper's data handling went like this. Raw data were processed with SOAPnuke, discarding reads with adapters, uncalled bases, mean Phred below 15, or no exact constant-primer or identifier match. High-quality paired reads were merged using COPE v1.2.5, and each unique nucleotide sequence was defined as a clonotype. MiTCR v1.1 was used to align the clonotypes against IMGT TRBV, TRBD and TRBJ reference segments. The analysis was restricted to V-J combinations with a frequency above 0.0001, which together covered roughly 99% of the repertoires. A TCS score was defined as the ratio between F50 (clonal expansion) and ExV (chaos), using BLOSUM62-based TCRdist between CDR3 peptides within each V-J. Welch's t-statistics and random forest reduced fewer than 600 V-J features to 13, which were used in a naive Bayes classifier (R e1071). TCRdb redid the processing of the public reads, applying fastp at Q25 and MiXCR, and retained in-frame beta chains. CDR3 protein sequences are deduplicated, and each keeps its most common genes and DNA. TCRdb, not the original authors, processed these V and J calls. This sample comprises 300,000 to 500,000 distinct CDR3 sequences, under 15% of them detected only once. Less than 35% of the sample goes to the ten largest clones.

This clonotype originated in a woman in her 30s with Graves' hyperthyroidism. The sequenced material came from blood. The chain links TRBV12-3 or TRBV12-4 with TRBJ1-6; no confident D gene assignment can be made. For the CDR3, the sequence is CASSLHSYNSPLHF. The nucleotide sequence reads TGTGCCAGCAGTTTACACTCCTATAATTCACCCCTCCACTTT.